One sample yielded the 26 T cell receptor beta chains listed below, sequenced in a study of human T cells and chemical hapten exposure listed by TCRdb under 2021. Taken with the paper, the label for time point translates to: pre-sensitization, week 0. The treatment or condition tag for this specimen amounts to: therapeutic diphenylcyclopropenone sensitization with weekly scalp DPC. Libraries were prepared through RACE. Instrument on record: NextSeq 500. In-frame beta chains were kept once TCRdb had trimmed the public reads at Q25 with fastp and called clones with MiXCR. CDR3 protein sequences are deduplicated, and each keeps its most common genes and DNA. In all, the sample holds 240,000 or so distinct CDR3 sequences, and 7.5% to 10% of those were seen once. Less than 3% of the sample belongs to the ten largest clones. The sample consisted of whole blood, taken in connection with sensitization to the hapten diphenylcyclopropenone (DPC). The receptor source for this set is a woman between 40 and 50 years old with alopecia areata. Some clones in this sample may be carry-over from other donors' samples.

The chain has TRBV18 and TRBJ2-2, with unresolved D. CDR1 KGHSH and CDR2 LQKENI come from the germline V gene. The CDR3 has 15 amino acids. Between the trimmed V and J ends, which lost 3 bases and 0 bases, there was a span of 8 bases. CDR3 sequence: CASSPDNANTGELFF. As DNA, the CDR3 is TGTGCCAGCTCACCCGATAACGCGAACACCGGGGAGCTGTTTTTT.

The rearrangement links TRBV9 to TRBJ1-1; D remains unclear. This CDR3 region has 13 residues. CDR1 is SGDLS and CDR2 is YYNGEE in the germline V gene. Trimming pared 3 bases from V and 3 bases from J, leaving 9 bases between. The CDR3 is CASSAGADTEAFF. The CDR3 nucleotides are TGTGCCAGCAGCGCAGGAGCCGACACTGAAGCTTTCTTT.

This clonotype turned up a few times. The chain uses TRBV7-2 and TRBJ1-2, with 7 positions matching TRBD1. The CDR3 is made up of 15 amino acids. The junction had 8 bases not matched to a gene; V was cut back by 5 bases and J by 2 bases. Germline lookup yields CDR1 SGHTA and CDR2 FQGNSA. The CDR3 DNA reads as TGTGCCAGCAGCATCCAGGACAGGTTCAACTATGGCTACACCTTC. This encodes CASSIQDRFNYGYTF.

The chain has TRBV12-3 or TRBV12-4 and TRBJ2-7, with TRBD1 as a possible D gene (6 bases). The CDR3 has 14 amino acids. Trimming left V 5 bases short and J 0 bases short, with 11 bases between. Here the CDR3 DNA reads TGTGCCAGCAGTCCCCGACAGGCCTCCTACGAGCAGTACTTC. Translation gives CASSPRQASYEQYF.

In its sample, this clonotype was seen a few times. The chain couples TRBV5-1 to TRBJ2-7; D not certain. Germline CDR1 is SGHRS and CDR2 is YFSETQ. This CDR3 has 15 amino acids. Deletions cut 0 bases from V and 2 bases from J, with 12 bases between. This CDR3 is CASSLAGELAYEQYF. For the CDR3, the DNA is TGCGCCAGCAGCTTGGCCGGCGAGCTCGCCTACGAGCAGTACTTC. Looking up the rest from reference TRBV5-1 and TRBJ2-7 gives the full variable domain: KAGVTQTPRYLIKTRGQQVTLSCSPISGHRSVSWYQQTPGQGLQFLFEYFSETQRNKGNFPGRFSGRQFSNSRSEMNVSTLELGDSALYLCASSLAGELAYEQYFGPGTRLTVT.

This clonotype has a count of ten or more. V and J are TRBV4-3 and TRBJ2-3; no reliable D call. CDR3 length: 15 residues. Trimming shortened V by 0 bases and J by 0 bases, and 7 bases separated the two germline ends. Germline loops: CDR1 LGHNA, CDR2 YSLEER. The DNA of the CDR3 is TGCGCCAGCAGCCAAGAGGTGCTAAGCACAGATACGCAGTATTTT. Protein: CASSQEVLSTDTQYF.

This chain links TRBV4-3 with TRBJ2-1; 11 nucleotides agree with TRBD2. The ends lost 1 base at V and 2 bases at J; junction bases unmatched: 1. Looked up from germline, CDR1 is LGHNA and CDR2 is YSLEER. CDR3 length: 16 residues. As DNA, the CDR3 is TGCGCCAGCAGCCAAGCGACTAGCGGGGCCTACAATGAGCAGTTCTTC. Translating it yields CASSQATSGAYNEQFF.

This clonotype was picked up many times. J is TRBJ2-1 and V is TRBV27; the match to TRBD1 covers 9 bases. The CDR3 covers 14 residues. Trimming cost V 9 bases and J 0 bases; bases outside gene matches: 3. CDR1 and CDR2 from the germline V gene are MNHEY and SMNVEV (reference sequence). The DNA of the CDR3 is TGTGCCAGTATGGGACAGGGCTCCTACAATGAGCAGTTCTTC. It specifies CASMGQGSYNEQFF.

This clonotype was recorded many times. The rearrangement links TRBV4-2 to TRBJ2-5; D perhaps matches TRBD2 (6 bases). The CDR3 length is 13 residues. Germline loops: CDR1 LGHNA, CDR2 YNFKEQ. V lost 5 bases and J lost 5, with 12 bases in between. The CDR3 here is CASSSPGDETQYF. The CDR3, as DNA: TGTGCCAGCAGCTCTCCGGGAGACGAGACCCAGTACTTC.

This clonotype turned up a few times. The chain joins TRBV20-1 to TRBJ2-7; D may be TRBD1 (5 bases). The germline CDR1 and CDR2 sequences are DFQATT and SNEGSKA (reference sequence). V was cut by 1 base and J by 3 bases, with 10 bases left in between. The CDR3 runs 13 residues. The CDR3 loop reads CSARGRQNYEQYF. The CDR3 DNA reads as TGCAGTGCTAGAGGCCGACAGAACTACGAGCAGTACTTC.

This clonotype was detected only a few times. This chain connects TRBV20-1 to TRBJ2-5; 7 bases agree with TRBD1. CDR1 is DFQATT and CDR2 is SNEGSKA in the germline V gene (reference sequence). Losses at the gene ends were 7 bases for V and 2 bases for J; bases not matched to a gene: 4. The CDR3 is made up of 12 amino acids. In DNA, the CDR3 is TGCAGTGTCTTGACAGGGCAAGAGACCCAGTACTTC. This gives the protein CSVLTGQETQYF.

In this sample, this clonotype turned up many times. This chain connects TRBV7-9 to TRBJ2-7, with TRBD1 matching 10 bases. In germline, CDR1 is SEHNR, CDR2 FQNEAQ (reference sequence). The CDR3 totals 13 residues. Germline trimming cut 5 bases from V and 7 bases from J; bases unmatched to any gene: 5. The CDR3 DNA is TGTGCCAGCAGCCCGGGACAGGGGATAGAGCAGTACTTC. Its translation: CASSPGQGIEQYF.

This clonotype came up many times. The chain is built from TRBV29-1 and TRBJ1-1, with D uncertain. Trimming removed 2 bases at V and 0 bases at J, with 13 bases between. CDR3 length: 15 residues. Germline-derived CDR1 and CDR2 are SQVTM and ANQGSEA. DNA of the CDR3: TGCAGCGTTGAAAATGGCAGACTCATGAACACTGAAGCTTTCTTT. Translation: CSVENGRLMNTEAFF.

This clonotype showed up many times. The chain is built from TRBV28 and TRBJ2-4; TRBD1 agrees at 7 bases. Germline values: CDR1 MDHEN, CDR2 SYDVKM. Unmatched junction bases numbered 14, after V lost 5 bases and J lost 7 bases. CDR3 length: 16 residues. The CDR3 loop is CASSPLRKGAENIQYF. The CDR3 DNA reads as TGTGCCAGCAGTCCTCTGCGCAAGGGGGCAGAGAACATTCAGTACTTC.

The chain couples TRBV5-6 to TRBJ2-1, with D perhaps assigned TRBD1 or TRBD2 (5 bases each). Trimming left V 3 bases short and J 5 bases short, with 18 bases between. The CDR3 is 16 amino acids. CDR1 and CDR2 from the germline V gene are SGHDT and YYEEEE. CDR3 sequence: CASSWRGDRVHNEQFF. CDR3 in DNA: TGTGCCAGCAGCTGGCGAGGGGACCGGGTCCACAATGAGCAGTTCTTC.

V gene TRBV28 combines with J gene TRBJ2-3, with D hard to call. The V gene lost 2 bases and the J gene lost 4 bases, with 7 bases spanning the gap. This CDR3 spans 13 amino acids. Germline-derived CDR1 and CDR2 are MDHEN and SYDVKM. The CDR3 is CASSLRVSDTQYF. Here the CDR3 DNA reads TGTGCCAGCAGTTTAAGGGTGTCAGATACGCAGTATTTT.

The sample holds one count of this clonotype. V usage is TRBV28 and J usage is TRBJ1-5; TRBD1 matches at 7 bases. The CDR3 has 18 amino acids. With 1 base clipped from V and 5 bases from J, the junction kept 14 bases outside the gene matches. The germline V gene has CDR1 MDHEN and CDR2 SYDVKM. The CDR3 nucleotides are TGTGCCAGCAGTTTATTATACCGGGACAGCGGCCGCCATCAGCCCCAGCATTTT. It encodes CASSLLYRDSGRHQPQHF. The full variable domain, rest sourced from reference TRBV28 and TRBJ1-5, is DVKVTQSSRYLVKRTGEKVFLECVQDMDHENMFWYRQDPGLGLRLIYFSYDVKMKEKGDIPEGYSVSREKKERFSLILESASTNQTSMYLCASSLLYRDSGRHQPQHFGDGTRLSIL.

The chain carries TRBV27 and TRBJ2-3; the D call may be TRBD1 or TRBD2 (7 bases each). The V gene's germline CDR1 is MNHEY and CDR2 SMNVEV (reference sequence). V gave up 6 bases and J gave up 6 bases, with 16 bases separating them. This CDR3 has 14 residues. The CDR3 is CASRTGRGRDTQYF. The CDR3 DNA sequence: TGTGCCAGCAGGACAGGGAGGGGCAGGGATACGCAGTATTTT.

This chain connects TRBV27 to TRBJ2-7, with D perhaps matching TRBD1 (5 bases). V shed 3 bases and J shed 4 bases, with 10 bases lying between them. The V gene's germline CDR1 is MNHEY and CDR2 SMNVEV (reference sequence). This CDR3 has 13 amino acids. This CDR3 is CASSLTAKYEQYF. The CDR3 nucleotides read TGTGCCAGCAGTTTGACAGCCAAGTACGAGCAGTACTTC.

The table lists this clonotype with a few counts. This chain joins TRBV10-3 and TRBJ2-1, with TRBD2 as a possible D gene (5 bases). The germline gives CDR1 ENHRY, CDR2 SYGVKD. The CDR3 runs 14 residues. Deletions cut 7 bases from V and 0 bases from J, with 10 bases between. This chain's CDR3 is CAIKLGSSYNEQFF. In DNA, the CDR3 is TGTGCCATCAAGTTGGGGAGCTCCTACAATGAGCAGTTCTTC.

This clonotype was found many times. This rearrangement joins TRBV25-1 to TRBJ2-3, with D possibly being TRBD1 or TRBD2 (5 bases each). The germline V gene has CDR1 MGHDK and CDR2 SYGVNS. The CDR3 runs to 15 residues. V was clipped by 1 base and J by 4 bases, with 12 bases between them. CDR3 sequence: CASSELYGAADTQYF. CDR3 coding DNA: TGTGCCAGCAGTGAATTGTACGGGGCAGCAGATACGCAGTATTTT. The complete variable domain, with remaining parts taken from reference TRBV25-1 and TRBJ2-3, reads EADIYQTPRYLVIGTGKKITLECSQTMGHDKMYWYQQDPGMELHLIHYSYGVNSTEKGDLSSESTVSRIRTEHFPLTLESARPSHTSQYLCASSELYGAADTQYFGPGTRLTVL.

This clonotype appeared a few times. The J gene is TRBJ1-4, the V gene TRBV7-9; no clear D. Germline V gene sequence: CDR1 SEHNR, CDR2 FQNEAQ (reference sequence). This CDR3 is built from 13 residues. V was clipped by 6 bases and J by 4 bases, with 9 bases between them. CDR3 amino acids: CASSSSFNEKLFF. DNA for the CDR3: TGTGCCAGCAGTTCTAGTTTTAATGAAAAACTGTTTTTT.

The V and J genes are TRBV3-1 and TRBJ2-7; TRBD2 matches 10 bases. The germline gives CDR1 LGHDT, CDR2 YNNKEL (reference sequence). The CDR3 length is 17 residues. V lost 1 base and J lost 0; bases outside the gene matches: 6. CDR3 sequence (DNA): TGTGCCAGCAGCCAAGTTCTTACTAGCGGGGACTCCTACGAGCAGTACTTC. Translation: CASSQVLTSGDSYEQYF.

This clonotype showed up many times. V and J are TRBV29-1 and TRBJ2-5; D not certain. Germline assignment: CDR1 SQVTM and CDR2 ANQGSEA. The V end was cut by 7 bases, the J end by 3 bases, with 18 bases between. The CDR3 covers 14 residues. The CDR3 here is CSAMYRTGKETQYF. The CDR3 bases are TGCAGCGCCATGTACCGGACCGGTAAAGAGACCCAGTACTTC.

A few counts support this clonotype. J is TRBJ2-3 and V is TRBV7-2; TRBD2 is a possible D gene (6 bases). The CDR3 sequence is 16 residues long. Germline V CDR1 and CDR2: SGHTA, FQGNSA. Trimming took 3 bases from V and 5 from J, leaving 18 bases between them. The CDR3 nucleotides read TGTGCCAGCAGCTTTGGGTCAACGGGAGTGGGAGATACGCAGTATTTT. Residues: CASSFGSTGVGDTQYF.

The chain couples TRBV4-3 to TRBJ1-6, with D possibly being TRBD1 (5 bases). V lost 0 bases to trimming and J lost 0 bases, with 9 bases between them. The CDR3 runs to 17 residues. The germline gives CDR1 LGHNA, CDR2 YSLEER. The CDR3, as DNA: TGCGCCAGCAGCCAAGATCTCGGGGCCTCCTATAATTCACCCCTCCACTTT. It is translated as CASSQDLGASYNSPLHF.